Below are 13 T cell receptor beta chains sequenced from a single sample in a study of CD8 T cells in Susac syndrome. When the RNA was reverse transcribed, random hexamers were used with an input of 0.5 to 1 ug. TCRdb re-called the immunoSEQ multiplex PCR reads through MiXCR, storing one row per CDR3 protein. The table lists 71,000 or so distinct CDR3 sequences, 85% to 95% of them singletons. The sequencing sample was made of CD4+ T cells from PBMCs. The receptors originated from a human donor with Susac syndrome.

This clonotype was picked up a small number of times. V gene TRBV3-1 combines with J gene TRBJ1-6; D is undetermined. V was shortened by 0 bases and J by 7 bases, with 7 bases between the two germline ends. This CDR3 has 14 amino acids. Germline CDR1 LGHDT, CDR2 YNNKEL (reference sequence). For the CDR3, the DNA is TGTGCCAGCAGCCAAGAATTCAGGAATTCACCCCTCCACTTT. The encoded protein is CASSQEFRNSPLHF.

The chain recombines TRBV12-3 or TRBV12-4 with TRBJ2-1; TRBD1 matches 9 bases. CDR3 length equals 15 residues. V was pared by 7 bases and J by 7 bases, with 11 bases of the junction left unmatched. The CDR3 is CASILGTGLRNEQFF. In DNA, the CDR3 is TGTGCCAGCATCCTCGGGACAGGGTTACGTAATGAGCAGTTCTTC.

The V call is TRBV20-1, the J call TRBJ2-7; D is possibly TRBD2 (5 bases). Trimming left V 4 bases short and J 6 bases short, with 16 bases between. The CDR3 is 13 residues long. Germline V gene lookup returns CDR1 DFQATT and CDR2 SNEGSKA (reference sequence). This CDR3 is CSANKEAIAEQYF. In DNA, the CDR3 is TGCAGTGCTAACAAGGAGGCTATCGCCGAGCAGTACTTC.

The chain is built from TRBV5-4 and TRBJ2-1; D is perhaps TRBD1 or TRBD2 (6 bases each). Germline V CDR1 and CDR2: SGHNT, YYREEE (reference sequence). The CDR3 has 15 residues. V was shortened by 3 bases and J by 6 bases, with 16 bases between the two germline ends. CDR3 nucleotides: TGTGCCAGCAGCTCGGGGGCCAGGGGTTCCAATGAGCAGTTCTTC. The encoded protein is CASSSGARGSNEQFF. Variable domain in full (rest from reference TRBV5-4 and TRBJ2-1): ETGVTQSPTHLIKTRGQQVTLRCSSQSGHNTVSWYQQALGQGPQFIFQYYREEENGRGNFPPRFSGLQFPNYSSELNVNALELDDSALYLCASSSGARGSNEQFFGPGTRLTVL.

This rearrangement joins TRBV5-1 to TRBJ1-2, with TRBD1 matching 7 bases. The CDR3 sequence is 13 residues long. V shed 2 bases and J 7 bases; nucleotides not matched to a gene: 5. Germline CDR1 and CDR2: SGHRS and YFSETQ. CDR3 nucleotide sequence: TGCGCCAGCAGCTTCGGACAGGCACCTGGCTACACCTTC. Its protein product is CASSFGQAPGYTF.

V and J are TRBV7-9 and TRBJ2-1, with 7 bases identical to TRBD1. This CDR3 has 15 amino acids. Germline V gives CDR1 SEHNR, CDR2 FQNEAQ (reference sequence). The V segment lost 4 bases and the J segment 2 bases; nucleotides outside the gene matches: 5. CDR3: CASSSTGAAYNEQFF. For the CDR3, the DNA is TGTGCCAGCAGCTCCACAGGGGCTGCCTACAATGAGCAGTTCTTC.

This clonotype was counted only a few times. The chain recombines TRBV11-3 with TRBJ2-7; unclear D gene. The CDR3 extends over 14 amino acids. Germline-derived CDR1 and CDR2 are SGHNT and YENEEA. V lost 1 base and J lost 7, with 14 bases in between. The chain's CDR3 is CASSLVATSREQYF. CDR3 nucleotide sequence: TGTGCCAGCAGCTTAGTTGCGACCTCTAGGGAGCAGTACTTC.

CDR3 in amino acids: CASSFRDRVHEQYF. The CDR3, as DNA: TGTGCCAGCAGTTTCCGGGACAGGGTCCACGAGCAGTACTTC. V is TRBV6-5 and J is TRBJ2-7; 9 bases match TRBD1. V gave up 4 bases and J gave up 5 bases; unmatched junction bases: 6. The germline V gene has CDR1 MNHEY and CDR2 SVGAGI. This CDR3 comprises 14 residues.

The chain has TRBV6-5 and TRBJ2-4; the match to TRBD1 covers 7 bases. Germline lookup yields CDR1 MNHEY and CDR2 SVGAGI. With V trimmed by 4 bases and J by 0 bases, 12 bases remained unmatched. This CDR3 is built from 18 residues. The CDR3 loop reads CASSLTPDRRLAKNIQYF. The CDR3 nucleotides are TGTGCCAGCAGTTTGACCCCGGACAGGCGACTAGCCAAAAACATTCAGTACTTC.

In this sample, this clonotype turned up a few times. J is TRBJ2-3 and V is TRBV7-2; no clear D gene. Germline CDR1 SGHTA, CDR2 FQGNSA. V shed 4 bases and J shed 3 bases, with 5 bases lying between them. The CDR3 extends over 12 amino acids. CDR3 bases: TGTGCCAGCAGCTCTGTAACAGATACGCAGTATTTT. Residues: CASSSVTDTQYF.

The V gene is TRBV21-1, the J gene TRBJ1-2. TRBV21-1 is assigned pseudogene status. There are 14 residues in the CDR3. The chain's CDR3 is CASSKEREHYGYTF. CDR3 sequence (DNA): TGTGCCAGCAGCAAAGAACGGGAGCACTATGGCTACACCTTC.

For the CDR3, the DNA is TGTGCCTGCTCCAATGGGGACATTCAGTACTTC. Amino acids: CACSNGDIQYF. The V gene is TRBV6-2 or TRBV6-3, the J gene TRBJ2-4; D not certain. V lost 11 bases and J 8 bases, leaving 13 bases between the germline ends. Germline loops: CDR1 MNHEY, CDR2 SVGEGT. The CDR3 is 11 amino acids.

This chain links TRBV7-6 with TRBJ1-6, with TRBD1 identical over 8 bases. Trimming removed 2 bases from V and 7 bases from J; junction bases left unmatched: 1. Germline assignment: CDR1 SGHVS and CDR2 FNYEAQ. The CDR3 sequence is 14 residues long. CDR3 protein: CASSLRDRNSPLHF. CDR3 coding DNA: TGTGCCAGCAGCTTACGGGACAGGAATTCACCCCTCCACTTT.